This entry lists 13 T cell receptor beta chains sequenced from one sample in a study of blood T cells in healthy people across ages. The use of a sample-barcoded 5' primer and a J-beta primer mix characterized a second PCR of about 7 to 12 cycles. One entry per CDR3 protein results from TCRdb running MiXCR on the 5' RACE reads. The data contain roughly 560,000 distinct CDR3 sequences, about 24% of them singletons. This sample also belongs to another study, concerning T cells of mothers and their children.

Material for sequencing was blood. Every receptor here comes from a boy aged 5-17 years in good health.

This clonotype was seen just once. The chain carries TRBV7-3 and TRBJ2-5, with 7 bases that match TRBD1. The CDR3 is made up of 15 amino acids. Germline loops: CDR1 SGHTA, CDR2 FQGTGA. V lost 0 bases, J lost 0 bases, and 1 base stayed unmatched. CDR3 loop: CASSLTGGDQETQYF. For the CDR3, the DNA is TGTGCCAGCAGCTTAACAGGGGGCGACCAAGAGACCCAGTACTTC.

The chain recombines TRBV28 with TRBJ2-7, with D unclear. There are 15 residues in the CDR3. Trimming removed 3 bases at V and 2 bases at J, with 14 bases between. Germline assignment: CDR1 MDHEN and CDR2 SYDVKM. This CDR3 is CASSFRVSYTYEQYF. The CDR3 DNA reads as TGTGCCAGCAGTTTTAGGGTTTCATACACCTACGAGCAGTACTTC.

This clonotype was counted a few times. The chain carries TRBV29-1 and TRBJ2-5, with 10 bases that match TRBD1. The J call may be in error: the DNA end matches TRBJ2-7 better. CDR3 size: 13 residues. CDR1 and CDR2 from the germline V gene are SQVTM and ANQGSEA. The CDR3 DNA sequence: TGCAGCGTTAAGACAGGGGGCTTCAACGAGCAGTACTTC. Translating gives CSVKTGGFNEQYF.

This clonotype was found a few times. The V gene is TRBV7-2, the J gene TRBJ1-1; tentatively, D is TRBD1 (6 bases). The V and J ends lost 1 base and 1 base respectively, with 10 bases between them. The germline V gene encodes CDR1 SGHTA and CDR2 FQGNSA. The CDR3 extends over 15 amino acids. CDR3: CASSLVGGRNTEAFF. CDR3 bases: TGTGCCAGCAGCTTAGTAGGGGGAAGGAACACTGAAGCTTTCTTT.

Details on this clonotype: The junction and the germline gene differ at one end; a read error may be behind it. The V call is TRBV27, the J call TRBJ2-6; 9 nucleotides align to TRBD2. The CDR3 sequence is 17 residues long. Germline V gene lookup returns CDR1 MNHEY and CDR2 SMNVEV (reference sequence). The CDR3 region has the DNA TGTACCAGCAGTTCTCTAGCGGGGTCCTCTGGGGCCAACGTCCTGACTTTC. Translation: CTSSSLAGSSGANVLTF.

The J gene is TRBJ1-5, the V gene TRBV27; no reliable D call. Germline V gives CDR1 MNHEY, CDR2 SMNVEV (reference sequence). The V and J ends lost 0 bases and 6 bases respectively, with 9 bases between them. The CDR3 length is 14 residues. The CDR3: CASSLSSVVQPQHF. CDR3 DNA: TGTGCCAGCAGTTTATCGTCAGTAGTTCAGCCCCAGCATTTT.

The V and J genes are TRBV29-1 and TRBJ1-2; TRBD1 matches at 10 bases. V lost 7 bases, J lost 5 bases, and 7 bases stayed unmatched. Looked up from germline, CDR1 is SQVTM and CDR2 is ANQGSEA. The CDR3 has 13 amino acids. In DNA form, the CDR3 reads TGCAGCGGAAAGGGACAGGGGACTTATGGCTACACCTTC. It specifies CSGKGQGTYGYTF.

The V call is TRBV7-8, the J call TRBJ2-7; D may correspond to TRBD1 or TRBD2 (5 bases each). Germline values: CDR1 SGHVS, CDR2 FQNEAQ. V shed 4 bases and J shed 6 bases, with 19 bases lying between them. The CDR3 extends over 15 amino acids. The CDR3 sequence is CASSWGPIPDSEQYF. Written as DNA, the CDR3 is TGTGCCAGCAGCTGGGGACCCATTCCTGACTCCGAGCAGTACTTC.

This clonotype appeared a few times. This chain connects TRBV14 to TRBJ1-4; D is undetermined. This CDR3 has 15 amino acids. Germline V CDR1 and CDR2: SGHDN, FVKESK. V lost 4 bases, J lost 1 base, and 10 bases lay in between. The CDR3 DNA is TGTGCCAGCAGCCCCCGACTGGGAACTAATGAAAAACTGTTTTTT. It specifies CASSPRLGTNEKLFF.

The gene calls are TRBV3-1 and TRBJ2-3, with 7 bases aligning to TRBD2. V lost 4 bases and J lost 3; bases outside the gene matches: 7. The CDR3 spans 15 residues. Germline V CDR1 and CDR2: LGHDT, YNNKEL (reference sequence). DNA for the CDR3: TGTGCCAGCAGCCCGGAGCGGGATTTTACAGATACGCAGTATTTT. Translating gives CASSPERDFTDTQYF.

This chain connects TRBV20-1 to TRBJ2-7; 9 positions agree with TRBD2. J lost 2 bases, V lost 8 bases, and 22 bases had no gene match. Germline CDR1 and CDR2: DFQATT and SNEGSKA (reference sequence). CDR3 length: 18 amino acids. The DNA for the CDR3 is TGCAGTTCCAGGGCATCGTTAAGAGCGGGAGGCCACCCCTACGAGCAGTACTTC. Amino acid sequence: CSSRASLRAGGHPYEQYF.

This clonotype was recorded a few times. This sequence joins TRBV15 and TRBJ2-5; TRBD2 matches at 11 bases. The J call is doubtful: the DNA matches TRBJ2-1 better. Germline CDR1 LNHNV, CDR2 YYDKDF (reference sequence). The CDR3 sequence is 15 residues long. CDR3 loop: CATSGGTSGYNEQFF. CDR3 sequence (DNA): TGTGCCACCAGCGGCGGGACTAGCGGTTACAATGAGCAGTTCTTC.

This clonotype was recorded a few times. V is TRBV7-9 and J is TRBJ1-1; no clear D gene. This CDR3 has 16 amino acids. With 5 bases removed from V and 4 bases from J, the gap between germline ends came to 20 bases. Looked up from germline, CDR1 is SEHNR and CDR2 is FQNEAQ (reference sequence). CDR3 nucleotide sequence: TGTGCCAGCAGCCCTCCGAGGTTGCCTCTTGCCACTGAAGCTTTCTTT. It is translated as CASSPPRLPLATEAFF.